This T cell receptor beta chain emerged from a study of cytomegalovirus exposure and HLA in healthy donors. Study background: Tens of millions of unique TCR sequences came from HLA-typed donors in an early release.

The PCR was carried out with 60 Vbeta primers and 13 Jbeta primers. Repertoires were generated with immunoSEQ multiplex PCR, while TCRdb's copy carries only in-frame clones and drops some. This sample yields 55,000 to 80,000 clones, of which 60% to 75% are seen a single time; about 20% belongs to the top ten. V was shortened by 6 bases and J by 6 bases, with 15 bases between the two germline ends. CDR1 MNHEY and CDR2 SVGAGI come from the germline V gene. The CDR3 sequence is 14 residues long. Points on this clone: Its antigen is unidentified.

Overall study results and limits: TRBV6-2, TRBV6-3 and some other V segments were unresolvable in 87-base-pair reads. In a later analysis, specific HLA alleles were associated with approximately 17,000 TCR beta sequences at a 0.05 false discovery rate.

The TCR comes from a man aged 40-50 years in good health and CMV-seropositive. The sample consisted of PBMCs. This rearrangement joins TRBV6-5 to TRBJ1-5; D perhaps matches TRBD1 (6 bases). CDR3 sequence: CASSPQRGTQPQHF. For the CDR3, the DNA is TGTGCCAGCAGCCCCCAGAGGGGGACTCAGCCCCAGCATTTT.